A single sample gave rise to the 2 T cell receptor beta chains below, sequenced in a study of blood T cell repertoires in COVID-19. The protocol was immunoSEQ multiplex PCR, while the TCRdb copy is restricted to in-frame clones and leaves out a portion. The table records about 260,000 clones, 80% to 90% of them present only once. Sequencing was performed on peripheral blood. The receptor set was obtained from a woman in her sixties or seventies with COVID-19, enrolled during active disease.

V is TRBV6-6 and J is TRBJ1-5, with a possible D match to TRBD1 (5 bases). The germline V gene has CDR1 MNHNY and CDR2 SVGAGI (reference sequence). V was clipped by 0 bases and J by 4 bases, with 13 bases between them. The CDR3 is 16 amino acids. The CDR3 bases are TGTGCCAGCAGTTACTCGGGGGGAATGGGGAATCAGCCCCAGCATTTT. It specifies CASSYSGGMGNQPQHF.

V and J are TRBV6-1 and TRBJ2-7; 11 bases line up with TRBD2. Germline V gives CDR1 MNHNS, CDR2 SASEGT. V dropped 4 bases and J dropped 3; count of bases not matched to a gene: 5. There are 15 residues in the CDR3. The CDR3 reads CASSGATSGDYEQYF. In DNA form, the CDR3 reads TGTGCCAGCAGTGGAGCGACTAGCGGGGACTACGAGCAGTACTTC.